This TCR beta chain was documented in a study of neurological immune-mediated disorders. Each CDR3 protein gets one entry after TCRdb re-called the 5' RACE reads with MiXCR. The table lists around 130,000 distinct CDR3 sequences, roughly 3.4% of them singletons. This clonotype was observed at least ten times. V lost 2 bases and J lost 1, with 2 bases in between. This CDR3 region has 13 residues. Sequencing was performed on PBMCs. This chain connects TRBV12-3 or TRBV12-4 to TRBJ2-2; no reliable D call. This sequence originates from a young woman with multiple sclerosis. The CDR3 loop reads CASSLWNTGELFF. The CDR3, as DNA: TGTGCCAGCAGTTTATGGAACACCGGGGAGCTGTTTTTT.